Below, 2 T cell receptor beta chains from the same sample are listed, as sequenced in a study of blood T cell repertoires in COVID-19. Profiled with immunoSEQ multiplex PCR; TCRdb holds only in-frame clones, not every one. The table has 200,000 to 300,000 clones, roughly 83% seen once. The sequenced sample was peripheral blood. The source of these receptors is a woman older than 75 with COVID-19, enrolled during active disease.

The J gene is TRBJ1-2, the V gene TRBV5-1; TRBD1 might be the D (5 bases). There are 14 residues in the CDR3. Germline assignment: CDR1 SGHRS and CDR2 YFSETQ. Trimming removed 3 bases at V and 6 bases at J, with 15 bases between. The CDR3 reads CASSWPGTGDGYTF. CDR3 bases: TGCGCCAGCAGCTGGCCCGGGACGGGGGATGGCTACACCTTC. Based on the CDR3 plus reference TRBV5-1 and TRBJ1-2, the full variable domain is KAGVTQTPRYLIKTRGQQVTLSCSPISGHRSVSWYQQTPGQGLQFLFEYFSETQRNKGNFPGRFSGRQFSNSRSEMNVSTLELGDSALYLCASSWPGTGDGYTFGSGTRLTVV.

This clone was seen a single time. The rearrangement joins TRBV2 to TRBJ1-2; 7 bases match TRBD1. Germline lookup yields CDR1 SNHLY and CDR2 FYNNEI. This CDR3 is 14 amino acids long. J was trimmed by 3 bases and V by 5 bases; bases with no gene match: 6. The CDR3 sequence is CASSQTGIDYGYTF. CDR3 bases: TGTGCCAGCAGTCAGACAGGGATTGACTATGGCTACACCTTC.